This T cell receptor beta chain was documented in a study of graft-versus-host responses after intestinal transplantation. Study as a whole: Multivisceral, liver-intestinal, or isolated intestinal transplants were received by the recipients. Anti-thymocyte globulin was used for induction in all recipients, who then took tacrolimus and steroids for approximately 3 years.

A single count supports this clone. Its antigen remains unidentified. Profiled with immunoSEQ multiplex PCR; TCRdb holds only in-frame clones, not every one. The table has approximately 75,000 clones, 90% seen once. The V gene end was trimmed by 3 bases and the J gene end by 6 bases; junction bases not matched to a gene: 8. This CDR3 has 15 amino acids. The germline gives CDR1 KGHSH, CDR2 LQKENI. Study-level findings and limits: Allograft graft-versus-host to host-versus-graft clonal ratios ran high in patients with graft-donor T cell macrochimerism. Declines in HvG clones occurring early post-transplant were associated with peak circulating GvH clone levels.

The sample in question was unstimulated CD8+ T cells sorted from spleen or lymph node cells, obtained before transplant. This receptor was identified in a human donor who was the organ donor for an intestinal transplant. The rearrangement joins TRBV18 to TRBJ2-5, with TRBD1 identical over 9 bases. CDR3 amino acids: CASSPGTGNLQTQYF. The DNA of the CDR3 is TGTGCCAGCTCACCCGGGACAGGGAATCTCCAGACCCAGTACTTC.